Listed below are T cell receptor beta chains from one sample, sequenced in a study of blood T cell repertoires in COVID-19. Assay: immunoSEQ multiplex PCR; the TCRdb copy retains only in-frame clones and omits some. The sample holds some 190,000 clones, roughly 86% seen once. The sample comprised PBMCs or T cells enriched from blood (not recorded which). The receptors originated from a man aged 35-49 years with acute COVID-19. The CDR3 runs from the conserved cysteine through the conserved F or W. A D gene is named only where the DNA matches it firmly. For some rows the clone size is stated as once, few or many, or as a class when expanded; others skip it.

clone size: NA; V gene: TRBV7-2; D gene: NA; J gene: TRBJ2-3; CDR3 protein: CASSMGHMADTQYF; CDR3 DNA: TGTGCCAGCAGTATGGGCCATATGGCAGATACGCAGTATTTT
clone size: NA; V gene: TRBV5-6; D gene: TRBD1; J gene: TRBJ2-3; CDR3 protein: CASSWDRATDTQYF; CDR3 DNA: TGTGCCAGCAGCTGGGACAGGGCCACAGATACGCAGTATTTT
clone size: NA; V gene: TRBV4-2; D gene: NA; J gene: TRBJ1-4; CDR3 protein: CASSPDSWEKLFF; CDR3 DNA: TGTGCCAGCAGCCCGGACAGTTGGGAAAAACTGTTTTTT
clone size: once; V gene: TRBV15; D gene: NA; J gene: TRBJ2-3; CDR3 protein: CATSRDRSDTQYF; CDR3 DNA: TGTGCCACCAGCAGAGACCGTTCGGATACGCAGTATTTT
clone size: NA; V gene: TRBV29-1; D gene: NA; J gene: TRBJ1-4; CDR3 protein: CSVEAGEKLFF; CDR3 DNA: TGCAGCGTTGAGGCGGGTGAAAAACTGTTTTTT
clone size: NA; V gene: TRBV27; D gene: TRBD2; J gene: TRBJ2-7; CDR3 protein: CASRPLAGIYEQYF; CDR3 DNA: TGTGCCAGCAGACCACTAGCGGGAATATACGAGCAGTACTTC
clone size: NA; V gene: TRBV2; D gene: TRBD2; J gene: TRBJ2-4; CDR3 protein: CASSQPSGRAFLPKNIQYF; CDR3 DNA: TGTGCCAGCAGCCAACCTAGCGGGAGAGCCTTTCTACCCAAAAACATTCAGTACTTC
clone size: NA; V gene: TRBV14; D gene: NA; J gene: TRBJ2-2; CDR3 protein: CASSQEGSGRTGELFF; CDR3 DNA: TGTGCCAGCAGCCAAGAAGGGAGCGGGCGTACCGGGGAGCTGTTTTTT
clone size: NA; V gene: TRBV28; D gene: TRBD2; J gene: TRBJ2-1; CDR3 protein: CASSSSGSITYNEQFF; CDR3 DNA: TGTGCCAGCAGTTCCAGCGGGAGCATCACCTACAATGAGCAGTTCTTC
clone size: NA; V gene: TRBV7-8; D gene: TRBD2; J gene: TRBJ2-7; CDR3 protein: CASSLEGTSGPSSYEQYF; CDR3 DNA: TGTGCCAGCAGCTTAGAAGGTACTAGCGGGCCGAGCTCCTACGAGCAGTACTTC
clone size: NA; V gene: TRBV28; D gene: TRBD1; J gene: TRBJ1-4; CDR3 protein: CASRGQFNEKLFF; CDR3 DNA: TGTGCCAGCAGGGGACAGTTTAATGAAAAACTGTTTTTT
clone size: NA; V gene: TRBV4-3; D gene: NA; J gene: TRBJ2-5; CDR3 protein: CASSRDYQETQYF; CDR3 DNA: TGCGCCAGCAGCCGGGACTACCAAGAGACCCAGTACTTC
clone size: few; V gene: TRBV25-1; D gene: TRBD1; J gene: TRBJ2-6; CDR3 protein: CASGQGHGVLTF; CDR3 DNA: TGTGCCAGCGGACAGGGTCACGGGGTCCTGACTTTC
clone size: NA; V gene: TRBV9; D gene: TRBD2; J gene: TRBJ2-2; CDR3 protein: CASSAGLAGNTGELFF; CDR3 DNA: TGTGCCAGCAGCGCGGGACTAGCGGGCAACACCGGGGAGCTGTTTTTT
clone size: NA; V gene: TRBV7-2; D gene: NA; J gene: TRBJ2-7; CDR3 protein: CASSPGLGETYEQYF; CDR3 DNA: TGTGCCAGCAGCCCCGGACTGGGCGAGACCTACGAGCAGTACTTC
clone size: NA; V gene: TRBV3-1/TRBV3-2; D gene: TRBD2; J gene: TRBJ2-3; CDR3 protein: CASSQGLAGTSTQYF; CDR3 DNA: TGTGCCAGCAGCCAAGGGCTAGCGGGGACATCTACGCAGTATTTT
clone size: NA; V gene: TRBV5-5; D gene: NA; J gene: TRBJ2-7; CDR3 protein: CASSRVYEQYF; CDR3 DNA: TGTGCCAGCAGCCGGGTGTACGAGCAGTACTTC
clone size: NA; V gene: TRBV30; D gene: NA; J gene: TRBJ2-3; CDR3 protein: CAWSPGGITDTQYF; CDR3 DNA: TGTGCCTGGAGCCCAGGGGGGATCACAGATACGCAGTATTTT
clone size: NA; V gene: TRBV5-1; D gene: TRBD2; J gene: TRBJ2-1; CDR3 protein: CASKGRTSGEMSVEQFF; CDR3 DNA: TGCGCCAGCAAGGGCCGGACTAGCGGGGAAATGTCGGTTGAGCAGTTCTTC
clone size: NA; V gene: TRBV16; D gene: TRBD1; J gene: TRBJ1-1; CDR3 protein: CASSLQGQGDTEAFF; CDR3 DNA: TGTGCCAGCAGCCTTCAGGGACAGGGTGACACTGAAGCTTTCTTT
clone size: NA; V gene: TRBV19; D gene: NA; J gene: TRBJ1-5; CDR3 protein: CASSIGRRQVNQPQHF; CDR3 DNA: TGTGCCAGTAGTATAGGCCGGCGTCAGGTAAATCAGCCCCAGCATTTT
clone size: NA; V gene: TRBV11-2; D gene: NA; J gene: TRBJ1-2; CDR3 protein: CASSPFPSLTGYGYTF; CDR3 DNA: TGTGCCAGCAGCCCCTTTCCCTCTCTAACGGGGTATGGCTACACCTTC
clone size: NA; V gene: TRBV7-9; D gene: NA; J gene: TRBJ1-2; CDR3 protein: CASSLAEDRIGGYTF; CDR3 DNA: TGTGCCAGCAGCTTAGCGGAAGACAGAATTGGCGGCTACACCTTC
clone size: many; V gene: TRBV5-8; D gene: NA; J gene: TRBJ2-7; CDR3 protein: CASSLYIGQYF; CDR3 DNA: TGTGCCAGCAGCTTGTACATTGGGCAGTACTTC
clone size: NA; V gene: TRBV11-3; D gene: NA; J gene: TRBJ2-1; CDR3 protein: CASSLGASEQFF; CDR3 DNA: TGTGCCAGCAGCTTAGGGGCGAGTGAGCAGTTCTTC
clone size: few; V gene: TRBV30; D gene: NA; J gene: TRBJ1-1; CDR3 protein: CAHRRNTEAFF; CDR3 DNA: TGTGCCCACCGGAGGAACACTGAAGCTTTCTTT
clone size: NA; V gene: TRBV24-1; D gene: NA; J gene: TRBJ1-1; CDR3 protein: CATSGKQGTEAFF; CDR3 DNA: TGTGCCACCAGTGGGAAACAGGGAACTGAAGCTTTCTTT
clone size: NA; V gene: TRBV7-9; D gene: TRBD1; J gene: TRBJ2-5; CDR3 protein: CASSLAGTGSPMGETQYF; CDR3 DNA: TGTGCCAGCAGCTTAGCGGGGACAGGGTCCCCCATGGGGGAGACCCAGTACTTC
clone size: NA; V gene: TRBV12-2; D gene: NA; J gene: TRBJ2-3; CDR3 protein: CASRFLDMGGRAVADTQYF; CDR3 DNA: TGTGCAAGTCGCTTCTTGGATATGGGGGGGAGGGCCGTGGCAGATACGCAGTATTTT
clone size: NA; V gene: TRBV27; D gene: NA; J gene: TRBJ2-3; CDR3 protein: CASSLWTPGSSDTQYF; CDR3 DNA: TGTGCCAGCAGTTTATGGACCCCGGGATCTTCAGATACGCAGTATTTT
clone size: NA; V gene: TRBV9; D gene: NA; J gene: TRBJ1-1; CDR3 protein: CASSVTLSAEAFF; CDR3 DNA: TGTGCCAGCAGCGTTACCCTATCGGCTGAAGCTTTCTTT